The entry below describes one T cell receptor beta chain. Germline V gives CDR1 MNHEY, CDR2 SVGAGI. Trimming cost V 3 bases and J 0 bases, with 6 bases left between them. The CDR3 runs to 14 residues. This sample is drawn from a study of blood T cell repertoires in COVID-19. Using immunoSEQ multiplex PCR, the repertoire was profiled, and TCRdb retains in-frame clones only, with some absent. The sample has approximately 120,000 clones, roughly 88% seen once; the top ten hold under 8%. The genes are TRBV6-5 and TRBJ1-3; TRBD1 might be the D (5 bases). The sequenced material came from peripheral blood. This clonotype was sampled from a woman aged 80 or older with active or convalescent COVID-19. In DNA, the CDR3 is TGTGCCAGCAGTTATGACAGCTCTGGAAACACCATATATTTT. It yields the protein CASSYDSSGNTIYF.